The 5 T cell receptor beta chains reported below all come from one sample, sequenced in a study of cytomegalovirus exposure and HLA in healthy donors. In the PCR, 60 Vbeta and 13 Jbeta primers were used. Profiled with immunoSEQ multiplex PCR; TCRdb holds only in-frame clones, not every one. The data show 100,000 to 140,000 clones, with roughly 82% seen just once and under 3.5% held by the top ten. The specimen sequenced was PBMCs. All receptors derive from a man aged 25-40 years in good health and CMV-seropositive.

This chain joins TRBV6-1 and TRBJ2-1, with a possible D match to TRBD1 (5 bases). The germline gives CDR1 MNHNS, CDR2 SASEGT. Trimming pared 3 bases from V and 4 bases from J, leaving 10 bases between. The CDR3 has 14 residues. The CDR3 spells CASSDGHPYNEQFF. CDR3 nucleotide sequence: TGTGCCAGCAGTGACGGACATCCTTACAATGAGCAGTTCTTC.

The chain carries TRBV29-1 and TRBJ2-6; D is perhaps TRBD2 (5 bases). V was cut by 4 bases and J by 4 bases, with 8 bases left in between. CDR1 is SQVTM, CDR2 ANQGSEA, per germline. The CDR3 runs 13 residues. The CDR3 DNA sequence: TGCAGCGTTGCGACGGGGGGGGCCAACGTCCTGACTTTC. It yields the protein CSVATGGANVLTF.

CDR3 loop: CASRTGTDGNTIYF. CDR3 nucleotides: TGTGCCAGCAGAACTGGGACAGACGGAAACACCATATATTTT. The chain couples TRBV2 to TRBJ1-3, with 7 bases lining up with TRBD1. The CDR3 loop spans 14 amino acids. The germline gives CDR1 SNHLY, CDR2 FYNNEI. V trimming: 6 bases; J trimming: 4 bases; junction bases outside the gene matches: 6.

There are a few counts of this clone. This chain uses TRBV29-1 with TRBJ1-2; 7 nucleotides agree with TRBD1. V dropped 4 bases and J dropped 4; count of bases not matched to a gene: 3. Germline V gene data show CDR1 as SQVTM and CDR2 as ANQGSEA. This CDR3 is built from 12 residues. The CDR3, as DNA: TGCAGCGTTGGCGGGGACAGCTATGGCTACACCTTC. Translation gives CSVGGDSYGYTF.

This sequence joins TRBV30 and TRBJ2-5; perhaps TRBD2 as D (6 bases). Between the trimmed V and J ends, which lost 5 bases and 5 bases, there was a span of 15 bases. Germline V gene sequence: CDR1 GTSNPN, CDR2 SVGIG (reference sequence). This CDR3 comprises 13 residues. The CDR3, as DNA: TGTGCCTGGGCCGCGGGACTGAGGGAGACCCAGTACTTC. This translates into CAWAAGLRETQYF.